This T cell receptor (beta chain) was identified during a study of multiple sclerosis patients with progressive multifocal leukoencephalopathy. This clone was found a few times. The antigen remains undetermined. A much larger clone sits a single nucleotide away, making a read error possible. Different DNA sequences within this sample yield the same CDR3. The survey-level immunoSEQ assay was used. Profiled with immunoSEQ multiplex PCR; TCRdb holds only in-frame clones, not every one. The repertoire includes approximately 28,000 clones, roughly 87% of them detected once, and about 6% sits in the top ten. Per the germline V gene, CDR1 is MGHRA and CDR2 is YSYEKL. The J segment lost 7 bases and the V segment lost 0 bases, leaving 8 bases of the junction unmatched. This CDR3 is built from 16 residues. Broader study findings: Preferential TRBV-TRBJ pairings or common gene usage were not detected at PML. Expanded clones at PML onset predated and persisted through natalizumab therapy.

Noted time point: time of PML onset. T3 blood samples were collected at the time of PML onset. This receptor was identified in a woman aged 40 to 55 with progressive multifocal leukoencephalopathy. The sequencing here drew on PBMCs, taken from a patient treated with natalizumab. The chain has TRBV4-1 and TRBJ2-2, with 7 bases matching TRBD2. The CDR3 DNA reads TGCGCCAGCAGCCAAGAGGCGGCGGGAGCGGGCGGGGAGCTGTTTTTT. Protein product: CASSQEAAGAGGELFF.